This T cell receptor beta chain was recovered during a study of neurological immune-mediated disorders. Study summary: Relapsing-remitting patients made up about 90% of the 34 multiple sclerosis patients, and secondary progressive patients made up 3. Study outcomes and limitations: As far as clinical or MRI features were concerned, none was associated with the multiple sclerosis repertoire cluster. HTLV-1-associated myelopathy had the most TCR clonal expansion, and multiple sclerosis had the least, less than healthy controls. Subjects shared no identical expanded-clone CDR3 amino acid sequences, suggesting private TCR-beta repertoires in all groups.

V was cut by 3 bases and J by 4 bases, with 16 bases left in between. Germline V gene data show CDR1 as LGHDT and CDR2 as YNNKEL (reference sequence). CDR3 size: 17 residues. Many counts were recorded for this clonotype. Antigen unknown. Each CDR3 protein gets one entry after TCRdb re-called the 5' RACE reads with MiXCR. The sample includes about 89,000 distinct CDR3 sequences, 2.5% to 3% of them seen just once. The genes are TRBV3-1 and TRBJ2-6; D not certain. The sequencing input was PBMCs. The receptor's source is a woman between 25 and 40 years old with multiple sclerosis. DNA of the CDR3: TGTGCCAGCAGCCAGAGGCACACGGCGACAGGGGCCAACGTCCTGACTTTC. Translation: CASSQRHTATGANVLTF.